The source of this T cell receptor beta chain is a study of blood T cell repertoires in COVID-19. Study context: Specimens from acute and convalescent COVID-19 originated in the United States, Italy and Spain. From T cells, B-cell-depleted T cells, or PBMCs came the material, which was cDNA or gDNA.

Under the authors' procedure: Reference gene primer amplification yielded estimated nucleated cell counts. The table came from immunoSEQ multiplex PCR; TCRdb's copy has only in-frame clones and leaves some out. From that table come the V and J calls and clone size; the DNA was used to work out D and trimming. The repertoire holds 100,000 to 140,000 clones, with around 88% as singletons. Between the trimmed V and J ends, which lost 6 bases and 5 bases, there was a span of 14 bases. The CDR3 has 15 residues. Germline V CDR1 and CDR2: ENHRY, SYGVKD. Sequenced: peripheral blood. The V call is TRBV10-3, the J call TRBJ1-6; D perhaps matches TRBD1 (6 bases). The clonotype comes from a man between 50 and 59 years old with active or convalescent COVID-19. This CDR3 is CAIRKEQGNNSPLHF. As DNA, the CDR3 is TGTGCCATCAGAAAAGAACAGGGAAATAATTCACCCCTCCACTTT.